Listed below are T cell receptor beta chains from one sample, sequenced in a study of early T cells in non-severe SARS-CoV-2 infection. TCRdb re-called the 5' RACE reads with MiXCR, one entry per CDR3 protein. The data show more than 55,000 distinct CDR3 sequences, 10% to 15% seen once. Sequencing input: whole blood. These receptors were taken from an adult who was a healthcare worker with PCR-confirmed SARS-CoV-2 infection or an uninfected control (not recorded which). The conserved cysteine and the conserved F or W are not part of the CDR3 here.

J gene	V gene	CDR3 protein
TRBJ2-1	TRBV24-1	ATSDSDTSSYNEQF
TRBJ1-2	TRBV6-5	ASTPFAGANYGYT
TRBJ2-3	TRBV6-2/TRBV6-3	ASSYSSENTQY
TRBJ2-7	TRBV12-3/TRBV12-4	ASSLLGMGAYEQY
TRBJ1-2	TRBV9	ASSPTGPYGYT
TRBJ1-5	TRBV12-3/TRBV12-4	ASRPPGGRSQPQH
TRBJ1-6	TRBV7-2	ASSGSGPDLTPLH
TRBJ1-2	TRBV6-5	ASRGTGEGYGYT
TRBJ2-3	TRBV28	ASSFEGAVDTQY
TRBJ1-2	TRBV6-1	ASRVGQGPHGYT
TRBJ1-1	TRBV6-5	ASSGRAPIMNTEAF
TRBJ2-7	TRBV29-1	SVLPGPPYEQY
TRBJ2-3	TRBV7-8	ASSADITDTQY
TRBJ2-1	TRBV29-1	SVEGGGLPEQF
TRBJ1-6	TRBV7-9	ASSSVPGQGWSPLH
TRBJ1-2	TRBV12-3/TRBV12-4	ASSYGMGFGYT
TRBJ2-5	TRBV6-5	ASRGGRKTQY
TRBJ2-7	TRBV9	ASSEGDLYEQY
TRBJ2-1	TRBV29-1	SVPGTSGGLSYNEQF
TRBJ1-2	TRBV5-1	ASSLAGSGNGYT
TRBJ1-5	TRBV5-5	ASSPLGNSNQPQH
TRBJ2-1	TRBV29-1	VVAADNEQF
TRBJ1-2	TRBV5-1	ASSSGENYGYT
TRBJ2-7	TRBV5-1	ASEKYWGDEQY
TRBJ2-5	TRBV5-1	ASSLALTSGSQETQY
TRBJ1-6	TRBV2	ASSSPLH
TRBJ1-4	TRBV20-1	SARERDSRESNEKLF
TRBJ1-1	TRBV7-2	ASSLRTANTEAF
TRBJ1-1	TRBV27	ASQPTGGNLGTEAF
TRBJ1-2	TRBV29-1	SVRDSWGYT
TRBJ2-2	TRBV6-1	ASSRQFTGELF
TRBJ1-2	TRBV20-1	SADPRYIAPMRVT
TRBJ2-7	TRBV7-2	ASSHPGLEQY
TRBJ1-1	TRBV20-1	SAKPTGTHTEAF
TRBJ2-3	TRBV5-1	ASSTTGTGSSY
TRBJ1-2	TRBV6-1	ASSAQGASIYGYT
TRBJ2-3	TRBV10-2	ASSELLRRDPGAPTDTQY
TRBJ2-5	TRBV30	AWSGDGAQY
TRBJ2-7	TRBV5-6	ASRPGTTAKYEQY
TRBJ2-3	TRBV19	ASSADGVAGRRATQY
TRBJ1-1	TRBV6-5	ASRAGVTTEAF
TRBJ2-1	TRBV12-3/TRBV12-4	ATTRGNEQF
TRBJ2-7	TRBV7-2	ASSYLGLAYEQY
TRBJ2-1	TRBV10-3	ATKRQAERNEQF
TRBJ2-5	TRBV20-1	SAKTSPQETQY
TRBJ2-5	TRBV18	ASSPQGEETQY
TRBJ1-2	TRBV2	ASNRGSYGYT
TRBJ2-3	TRBV20-1	SARGGAGGSDTQY
TRBJ2-5	TRBV6-2/TRBV6-3	ASSAPRKDLGTETQY
TRBJ1-5	TRBV5-6	ASSLWQANQPQH
TRBJ2-5	TRBV30	AWSVSPRLAGVPQETQY
TRBJ2-1	TRBV4-2	ASSRYRRPVEQF
TRBJ2-5	TRBV3-1	ASSRSETQY
TRBJ2-7	TRBV27	ASSAGTGAYEQY
TRBJ1-6	TRBV20-1	SARGAGRSYNSPLH
TRBJ2-3	TRBV9	ASSVEGASTDTQY